The entry that follows covers one T cell receptor beta chain sequence. Its antigen is as yet unknown. This entry is derived from a study of CD8 T cells in Susac syndrome. RNA amounts of about 0.45 to 1 ug underwent reverse transcription with random hexamers. TCRdb reanalysed the immunoSEQ multiplex PCR reads using MiXCR and keeps one entry per CDR3 protein. The data hold about 180,000 distinct CDR3 sequences, with roughly 95% observed a single time. CD8+ and CD4+ T cells circulating in blood were sequenced for TCR beta. The CDR3 runs to 15 residues. In germline, CDR1 is GTSNPN, CDR2 SVGIG (reference sequence). Findings and limits, study-wide: In Susac patients, clonal expansion was not detected in CD4+ cells.

The sample was CD4+ T cells from PBMCs. The V gene is TRBV30, the J gene TRBJ2-3, with TRBD2 identical over 10 bases. The sequence was collected from a human donor with Susac syndrome. Here the CDR3 reads CALVSSGSVTDTQYF. The CDR3 bases are TGTGCTCTGGTGTCTAGCGGGAGCGTTACAGATACGCAGTATTTT.